A single sample gave rise to the 20 T cell receptor beta chains below, sequenced in a study of T cells after yellow fever vaccination (dated by TCRdb to 2018 to 2020). Receptor amplification or capture employed 5' RACE. The run used an Illumina NovaSeq 6000. TCRdb itself trimmed the public reads at Q25 with fastp, ran MiXCR and retained productive beta chains. Every CDR3 protein is listed once, alongside the most common genes and DNA of its rows. The sample yields around 120,000 distinct CDR3 sequences; roughly 15% were counted once. The biggest ten clones account for 40% to 45% of the sample. This specimen's treatment or condition label, interpreted: live attenuated yellow fever vaccine strain. Sequenced material: CD8+ T cells sorted from PBMCs, taken 5 days after the yellow fever booster vaccination. The receptors derive from a man between 18 and 29 years old who received the YFV17D yellow fever vaccine.

V and J are TRBV6-5 and TRBJ2-5; D remains unclear. This CDR3 region has 14 residues. Trimming left V 0 bases short and J 3 bases short, with 8 bases between. The germline V gene has CDR1 MNHEY and CDR2 SVGAGI. CDR3 sequence reads: CASSYSQNKETQYF. For the CDR3, the DNA is TGTGCCAGCAGTTACTCGCAAAACAAAGAGACCCAGTACTTC.

The chain employs TRBV6-2 or TRBV6-3 and TRBJ1-1, with D possibly TRBD1 on 5 matching bases. The V end was cut by 7 bases, the J end by 6 bases, with 6 bases between. From germline, CDR1 is MNHEY and CDR2 SVGEGT. The CDR3 contains 10 residues. The CDR3 here is CASTGAEAFF. In DNA form, the CDR3 reads TGTGCCAGCACGGGGGCTGAAGCTTTCTTT.

This clonotype was observed a few times. CDR3 DNA: TGTGCCGTCCGGGGGGATTCGAACACTGAAGCTTTCTTT. Translating it yields CAVRGDSNTEAFF. V is TRBV12-3 or TRBV12-4 and J is TRBJ1-1, with D possibly matching TRBD1 (5 bases). V lost 11 bases and J lost 1, with 14 bases in between. The CDR3 consists of 13 residues.

This clonotype was seen repeatedly, ten times or more. The V gene is TRBV27, the J gene TRBJ2-7; 10 nucleotides line up with TRBD1. CDR3 length: 15 residues. Unmatched junction bases numbered 6, after V lost 1 base and J lost 6 bases. Germline CDR1 is MNHEY and CDR2 is SMNVEV (reference sequence). The CDR3 DNA is TGTGCCAGCAGTTTATGGAAGACAGGGGGCGGCGAGCAGTACTTC. It codes for CASSLWKTGGGEQYF.

The chain recombines TRBV7-9 with TRBJ2-3; the D is unclear. The germline V gene has CDR1 SEHNR and CDR2 FQNEAQ (reference sequence). With 5 bases removed from V and 6 bases from J, the gap between germline ends came to 9 bases. The CDR3 consists of 12 residues. Here the CDR3 reads CASSEVQDTQYF. CDR3 coding DNA: TGTGCCAGCAGCGAGGTCCAGGATACGCAGTATTTT.

In this sample, this clonotype turned up a few times. The chain links TRBV20-1 to TRBJ2-1, with D perhaps matching TRBD2 (5 bases). CDR1 is DFQATT, CDR2 SNEGSKA, per germline (reference sequence). CDR3 length: 15 residues. V was cut by 5 bases and J by 8 bases, with 22 bases left in between. CDR3 region: CSAPHGENGVYEQFF. The CDR3 region has the DNA TGCAGTGCTCCCCACGGGGAGAATGGGGTCTATGAGCAGTTCTTC.

This clonotype was picked up a small number of times. The J gene is TRBJ1-1, the V gene TRBV12-3 or TRBV12-4; D uncertain. The CDR3 is made up of 13 amino acids. V shed 6 bases and J shed 6 bases, with 14 bases lying between them. CDR3 nucleotide sequence: TGTGCCAGCAGCGGCGGGTGGGAGGCTGAAGCTTTCTTT. Translating it yields CASSGGWEAEAFF.

The chain recombines TRBV6-5 with TRBJ2-3; 13 positions match TRBD2. J was trimmed by 4 bases and V by 6 bases; bases with no gene match: 10. This CDR3 contains 17 residues. Germline CDR1 MNHEY, CDR2 SVGAGI. CDR3 loop: CASRRTGLAGEADTQYF. CDR3 coding DNA: TGTGCCAGCAGACGAACAGGACTAGCGGGGGAGGCAGATACGCAGTATTTT.

The rearrangement uses TRBV6-1 and TRBJ2-7; unclear D gene. Looked up from germline, CDR1 is MNHNS and CDR2 is SASEGT. Trimming left V 7 bases short and J 0 bases short, with 16 bases between. The CDR3 is made up of 15 amino acids. The CDR3 sequence is CASTPDGDLSYEQYF. CDR3 nucleotides: TGTGCCAGCACGCCGGACGGCGACCTCTCCTACGAGCAGTACTTC.

This clonotype was detected a few times. V gene TRBV7-6 combines with J gene TRBJ2-7; D is ambiguous. V was clipped by 5 bases and J by 3 bases, with 23 bases between them. The CDR3 has 17 residues. The germline V gene encodes CDR1 SGHVS and CDR2 FNYEAQ. CDR3 DNA sequence: TGTGCCAGCAGCCCCAGATCGGACGGCGATCCAGTCTACGAGCAGTACGTC. This sequence encodes CASSPRSDGDPVYEQYV.

This clonotype was detected many times. The chain couples TRBV6-5 to TRBJ2-5; TRBD2 is a possible D gene (6 bases). Germline loops: CDR1 MNHEY, CDR2 SVGAGI. The CDR3 contains 14 residues. V lost 2 bases and J 6 bases, leaving 13 bases between the germline ends. The CDR3 region is CASSYTWGEKTQYF. In nucleotides, the CDR3 is TGTGCCAGCAGTTACACCTGGGGGGAAAAGACCCAGTACTTC.

This clonotype has a handful of counts. The genes are TRBV20-1 and TRBJ1-6; D gene ambiguous. Germline CDR1 reads DFQATT; CDR2 reads SNEGSKA (reference sequence). Trimming removed 6 bases from V and 9 bases from J, with 3 bases in between. The CDR3 loop spans 9 amino acids. The CDR3 DNA sequence: TGCAGTGCAGGTTCACCCCTCCACTTT. It yields the protein CSAGSPLHF.

This clonotype has more than one count but fewer than ten. The chain employs TRBV20-1 and TRBJ2-7; no clear D. The germline CDR1 and CDR2 sequences are DFQATT and SNEGSKA (reference sequence). V lost 0 bases, J lost 7 bases, and 22 bases lay in between. The CDR3 sequence is 16 residues long. CDR3 nucleotide sequence: TGCAGTGCTAGAGATCGATCCCTTACGGACCCCTGGGAGCAGTACTTC. Translating gives CSARDRSLTDPWEQYF.

V and J are TRBV6-2 or TRBV6-3 and TRBJ2-7; D is undetermined. This CDR3 has 12 residues. V shed 4 bases and J shed 4 bases, with 8 bases lying between them. The germline V gene encodes CDR1 MNHEY and CDR2 SVGEGT. In DNA form, the CDR3 reads TGTGCCAGCAGTTTGGACCGTTACGAGCAGTACTTC. Amino acid sequence: CASSLDRYEQYF.

This clonotype was seen a few times. The chain employs TRBV11-2 and TRBJ2-5; TRBD1 agrees at 8 bases. CDR1 is SGHAT, CDR2 FQNNGV, per germline. The CDR3 runs to 15 residues. The junction had 7 bases not matched to a gene; V was cut back by 6 bases and J by 1 base. CDR3 in amino acids: CASRTGQGTQETQYF. DNA for the CDR3: TGTGCCAGCAGGACAGGACAGGGAACCCAAGAGACCCAGTACTTC.

The chain employs TRBV6-5 and TRBJ2-1; D is possibly TRBD1 (6 bases). V was pared by 7 bases and J by 7 bases, with 14 bases between. Germline values: CDR1 MNHEY, CDR2 SVGAGI. This CDR3 comprises 13 residues. CDR3 in amino acids: CASISQGRNEQFF. The CDR3, as DNA: TGTGCCAGCATCTCTCAGGGGCGTAATGAGCAGTTCTTC.

Here the CDR3 DNA reads TGTGCCAGCAGTTTAGGGGGGGCTATAGCTATGTGGACTGGCTACACCTTC. Translating it yields CASSLGGAIAMWTGYTF. The chain is built from TRBV12-3 or TRBV12-4 and TRBJ1-2; maybe TRBD1 (6 bases). Trimming pared 1 base from V and 7 bases from J, leaving 22 bases between. This CDR3 is 17 amino acids long.

This clonotype was picked up a small number of times. The chain couples TRBV4-3 to TRBJ1-4; D is perhaps TRBD1 (5 bases). The germline CDR1 and CDR2 sequences are LGHNA and YSLEER. This CDR3 spans 15 amino acids. With 1 base removed from V and 6 bases from J, the gap between germline ends came to 12 bases. The CDR3 DNA reads as TGCGCCAGCAGCCAAGTCGGCAGGGAGTATGAAAAACTGTTTTTT. Its translation: CASSQVGREYEKLFF.

The CDR3 spells CASSLDAGMTEAFF. The DNA of the CDR3 is TGTGCCAGCAGCTTGGATGCAGGGATGACTGAAGCTTTCTTT. The chain employs TRBV5-5 and TRBJ1-1; TRBD1 might be the D (5 bases). V lost 0 bases, J lost 5 bases, and 11 bases lay in between. There are 14 residues in the CDR3. Germline values: CDR1 SGHKS, CDR2 YYEKEE (reference sequence). The full variable domain, completed using reference TRBV5-5 and TRBJ1-1, is DAGVTQSPTHLIKTRGQQVTLRCSPISGHKSVSWYQQVLGQGPQFIFQYYEKEERGRGNFPDRFSARQFPNYSSELNVNALLLGDSALYLCASSLDAGMTEAFFGQGTRLTVV.

This clonotype was detected only a few times. This rearrangement joins TRBV28 to TRBJ1-6; the D gene is possibly TRBD1 (5 bases). CDR1 and CDR2 (germline): MDHEN, SYDVKM. V lost 5 bases, J lost 10 bases, and 12 bases lay in between. CDR3 size: 13 residues. CDR3 protein: CASSITGDSPLHF. CDR3 in DNA: TGTGCCAGCAGTATAACAGGAGACTCACCCCTCCACTTT.